These T cell receptor beta chains were read from a single sample in a study of blood T cell repertoires in COVID-19. Generated by immunoSEQ multiplex PCR, the TCRdb table keeps only in-frame clones and is missing some. This table holds about 160,000 clones, 80% to 90% found once. Sequences were obtained from peripheral blood. The receptors originated from a woman aged 70-85 years with acute or convalescent COVID-19. The CDR3 runs from the conserved cysteine through the conserved F or W. D genes are given only for firm matches. A row's size may be missing; if present it is once, few, many or a size class.

v_gene	abundance	j_gene	d_gene	len	CDR3nt	CDR3aa
TRBV6-5	NA	TRBJ1-4	TRBD1	15	TGTGCCAGCAGGGGGACAGCCCCTCTAGCCGAAAAACTGTTTTTT	CASRGTAPLAEKLFF
TRBV7-9	NA	TRBJ1-2	NA	13	TGTGCCAGCAGCTTATCAGGGGCTGTTGGCTACACCTTC	CASSLSGAVGYTF
TRBV28	NA	TRBJ2-1	NA	14	TGTGCCAGCAAAGAGGGAGTCACCAACAATGAGCAGTTCTTC	CASKEGVTNNEQFF
TRBV20-1	once	TRBJ1-2	NA	11	TGCAGTGCCACCGGGGGCTATGGCTACACCTTC	CSATGGYGYTF
TRBV30	few	TRBJ1-2	NA	14	TGTGCCTGGAGTTTTGGCAGGGCGGACTATGGCTACACCTTC	CAWSFGRADYGYTF
TRBV25-1	NA	TRBJ1-5	TRBD1	16	TGTGCCAGCAGTGACTCCGGGACAGGGCACAATCAGCCCCAGCATTTT	CASSDSGTGHNQPQHF
TRBV11-3	NA	TRBJ2-3	TRBD1	14	TGTGCCAGCTCATGGGACAGGAGGACAGATACGCAGTATTTT	CASSWDRRTDTQYF
TRBV7-2	NA	TRBJ1-2	TRBD1	15	TGTGCCAGCAGCTTCCGAGGGGGCCCTAACTATGGCTACACCTTC	CASSFRGGPNYGYTF
TRBV9	NA	TRBJ2-1	TRBD2	16	TGTGCCAGCAGCGAACACGGGACTAGCCTTAACAATGAGCAGTTCTTC	CASSEHGTSLNNEQFF
TRBV2	NA	TRBJ2-2	NA	14	TGTGCCAGCGGGGCAGGGCTGGGCACCGGGGAGCTGTTTTTT	CASGAGLGTGELFF
TRBV27	NA	TRBJ1-1	NA	12	TGTGCCAGCAGCGCAGAGAACACTGAAGCTTTCTTT	CASSAENTEAFF
TRBV6-2/TRBV6-3	NA	TRBJ2-1	TRBD2	16	TGTGCCAGCAGTTCGTCAAGCGGGAGGTCCAACAATGAGCAGTTCTTC	CASSSSSGRSNNEQFF
TRBV7-8	NA	TRBJ1-2	TRBD1	16	TGTGCCAGCAGCTTAGGGACAGGGGGCCGAGACTATGGCTACACCTTC	CASSLGTGGRDYGYTF
TRBV11-2	few	TRBJ2-1	NA	14	TGTGCCAGCAGCTTAGATAGCAGCTACAATGAGCAGTTCTTC	CASSLDSSYNEQFF
TRBV28	NA	TRBJ2-7	NA	13	TGTGCCAGCAGCCGCGGGGCGATCTACGAGCAGTACTTC	CASSRGAIYEQYF
TRBV29-1	NA	TRBJ1-1	TRBD1	12	TGCAGCGCCCGGGACAGGGAGACTGAAGCTTTCTTT	CSARDRETEAFF
TRBV19	NA	TRBJ2-2	TRBD2	16	TGTGCCAGCAAACAACTAGCGGGAGCGAACACCGGGGAGCTGTTTTTT	CASKQLAGANTGELFF
TRBV7-9	NA	TRBJ2-7	NA	16	TGTGCCAGCAGCTTGACCGTGGCCTCGACAGCCTACGAGCAGTACTTC	CASSLTVASTAYEQYF
TRBV28	NA	TRBJ2-7	TRBD2	12	TGTGCCAGCAGTTCTGGACTAGAGGTGCAGTACTTC	CASSSGLEVQYF
TRBV3-1/TRBV3-2	NA	TRBJ2-5	TRBD2	15	TGTGCCAGCAGCCAAGACCGGGGGGGGGAAGAGACCCAGTACTTC	CASSQDRGGEETQYF
TRBV11-2	NA	TRBJ2-5	NA	13	TGTGCCAGCAGCTCCGCCCCTAAAGAGACCCAGTACTTC	CASSSAPKETQYF
TRBV27	NA	TRBJ1-5	NA	14	TGTGCCAGCAGGGAAGGGACTGACAATCAGCCCCAGCATTTT	CASREGTDNQPQHF
TRBV9	NA	TRBJ2-3	NA	13	TGTGCCAGCAGTGGGAGTGTCACAGATACGCAGTATTTT	CASSGSVTDTQYF
TRBV19	NA	TRBJ2-5	TRBD1	16	TGTGCCAGTAGTATCGGGACAGGGCTTGTGGGAGAGACCCAGTACTTC	CASSIGTGLVGETQYF
TRBV18	NA	TRBJ1-1	TRBD1	12	TGTGCCAGCTCACTGGGACAGGTTGAAGCTTTCTTT	CASSLGQVEAFF
TRBV4-2	NA	TRBJ1-3	TRBD1	16	TGTGCCAGCAGCACCACAGGGGTTAGCTCTGGAAACACCATATATTTT	CASSTTGVSSGNTIYF
TRBV9	NA	TRBJ2-5	TRBD2	17	TGTGCCAGCAGCGTCGCCATAGCGGGAGGGCAAGGGGAGACCCAGTACTTC	CASSVAIAGGQGETQYF
TRBV4-2	NA	TRBJ2-4	TRBD2	18	TGTGCCAGCAGCCAAGATACGTCGGTTCAGCGGGGGGGGAACATTCAGTACTTC	CASSQDTSVQRGGNIQYF
TRBV15	once	TRBJ1-3	NA	15	TGTGCCACCAGCAGAACGGCAGGGATTGGAAACACCATATATTTT	CATSRTAGIGNTIYF
TRBV20-1	NA	TRBJ1-1	TRBD1	16	TGCAGTGCTAGTATGACAGGGGGCAGGAGGAACACTGAAGCTTTCTTT	CSASMTGGRRNTEAFF
TRBV27	few	TRBJ2-1	NA	13	TGTGCCAGCAGTAACAGGGTCGACAATGAGCAGTTCTTC	CASSNRVDNEQFF
TRBV2	NA	TRBJ2-3	TRBD1	22	TGTGCCATATCCGGAGACAGGGATGCGTTACCTCGGTGGACGGGCAGGGAAAATACGCAGTATTTT	CAISGDRDALPRWTGRENTQYF
TRBV30	NA	TRBJ1-1	TRBD1	13	TGTGCCTGGAGTCCACAGGGGGCCTCGGAAGCTTTCTTT	CAWSPQGASEAFF
TRBV1	NA	TRBJ1-2	NA	16	TGCACCAGCAGCCCCCGGGACAGGGGATCTAACTATGGCTACACCTTC	CTSSPRDRGSNYGYTF
TRBV2	NA	TRBJ1-6	NA	14	TGTGCCAGCAGTGAATCAGGGTTTAATTCACCCCTCCACTTT	CASSESGFNSPLHF
TRBV19	NA	TRBJ1-1	TRBD1	16	TGTGCCAGTAGTAGTGGCCCGGGACAGGGAAGGGGTGAAGCTTTCTTT	CASSSGPGQGRGEAFF
TRBV11-2	NA	TRBJ2-1	TRBD2	15	TGTGCCAGCAGACGACTAGCGGGAGGGCCTAATGAGCAGTTCTTC	CASRRLAGGPNEQFF
TRBV20-1	NA	TRBJ1-6	NA	14	TGCAGTGCTAGTCGGGGGGCGGGTAATTCACCCCTCCACTTT	CSASRGAGNSPLHF
TRBV29-1	NA	TRBJ2-3	TRBD1	14	TGCAGCGTGGATCAGGGGGCTAGCACAGATACGCAGTATTTT	CSVDQGASTDTQYF
TRBV6-5	NA	TRBJ1-2	TRBD1	13	TGTGCCAGCAGTCGACAGGGGTATGATGGCTACACCTTC	CASSRQGYDGYTF
TRBV2	NA	TRBJ1-1	NA	14	TGTGCCAGCAGTGAAATTAGGGGCAGGGCTGAAGCTTTCTTT	CASSEIRGRAEAFF
TRBV7-2	NA	TRBJ2-7	NA	11	TGTGCCAGCAATTCGGGGAACGAGCAGTACTTC	CASNSGNEQYF
TRBV20-1	NA	TRBJ2-7	TRBD2	14	TGCAGTGCTAGTCAGCGGGAATTTCCCTACGAGCAGTACTTC	CSASQREFPYEQYF
TRBV16	NA	TRBJ2-7	NA	14	TGTGCCAGCAGCCAGGACAGCAAAACCTACGAGCAGTACTTC	CASSQDSKTYEQYF
TRBV6-1	NA	TRBJ2-2	NA	18	TGTGCCAGCAGGGAACAACAGGGTGGGGCGGTGAACACCGGGGAGCTGTTTTTT	CASREQQGGAVNTGELFF
TRBV5-5	NA	TRBJ1-2	TRBD1	14	TGTGCCAGCAGCTCGGGACAGCTACTCTATGGCTACACCTTC	CASSSGQLLYGYTF
TRBV6-2/TRBV6-3	once	TRBJ2-1	TRBD2	18	TGTGCCAGCAGTTACACCCCCAAAACGGGGGGGTCCTACAATGAGCAGTTCTTC	CASSYTPKTGGSYNEQFF
TRBV30	NA	TRBJ1-2	NA	15	TGTGCCTGGATCGCACGCGAAGAGGGCTACTATGGCTACACCTTC	CAWIAREEGYYGYTF
TRBV6-6	NA	TRBJ2-5	NA	14	TGTGCCAGCAGTCCCTACAGGGAATGGGAGACCCAGTACTTC	CASSPYREWETQYF
TRBV5-6	few	TRBJ2-1	NA	12	TGTGCCAGCAGTACTAGGAGAAATGAGCAGTTCTTC	CASSTRRNEQFF
TRBV5-6	few	TRBJ1-2	TRBD1	15	TGTGCCAGCAGCTTGGGTCCTGGGACAGTAAGGGGCTACACCTTC	CASSLGPGTVRGYTF
TRBV11-2	NA	TRBJ2-4	NA	16	TGTGCCAGCAGCTTAGAAGCAGGGCCAGCCAAAAACATTCAGTACTTC	CASSLEAGPAKNIQYF
TRBV30	NA	TRBJ1-5	NA	13	TGTGCCTGGAGTGGGGACACCGATCAGCCCCAGCATTTT	CAWSGDTDQPQHF
TRBV27	NA	TRBJ2-7	TRBD2	16	TGTGCCAGCAGTCTTGGGACTAGCGGGAGCTCCTACGAGCAGTACTTC	CASSLGTSGSSYEQYF
TRBV4-1	few	TRBJ2-3	TRBD1	16	TGCGCCAGCAGCCCAAGGACAGGGGGATCAATCTGGGAGGGGTATTTT	CASSPRTGGSIWEGYF